The rows below give T cell receptor beta chains drawn from one sample of a study of TIL therapy for anti-PD-1-resistant metastatic lung cancer. Here immunoSEQ multiplex PCR was the method, and the copy in TCRdb shows in-frame clones only, minus some. Here the sample spans 95,000 or so clones, roughly 65% being singletons. The sequencing used tumor tissue, collected at baseline. Source of these receptors: a person between 25 and 79 years old with non-small cell lung cancer. Both conserved end residues are part of each CDR3. A D gene is named only where the DNA matches it firmly. For some rows the clone size is stated as once, few or many, or as a class when expanded; others skip it.

J gene: TRBJ2-7
D gene: NA
clone size: NA
V gene: TRBV10-3
CDR3 DNA: TGTGCCATCAGTGAGTCGTCGCGGTTCGAGGGCTGGAGGTACTTC
CDR3 protein: CAISESSRFEGWRYF

J gene: TRBJ2-6
D gene: TRBD2
clone size: NA
V gene: TRBV28
CDR3 DNA: TGTGCCAGCAGTTTGGGACTAGCGTACCGGAGAGCCCCCTCTGGGGCCAACGTCCTGACTTTC
CDR3 protein: CASSLGLAYRRAPSGANVLTF

J gene: TRBJ2-1
D gene: NA
clone size: NA
V gene: TRBV7-9
CDR3 DNA: TGTGCCAGCAGGTTAGGGAACGTTCAGGGGAATGAGCAGTTCTTC
CDR3 protein: CASRLGNVQGNEQFF

J gene: TRBJ2-1
D gene: NA
clone size: NA
V gene: TRBV9
CDR3 DNA: TGTGCCAGCAGCGTAGGGGGCTACTACAATGAGCAGTTCTTC
CDR3 protein: CASSVGGYYNEQFF

J gene: TRBJ2-7
D gene: NA
clone size: NA
V gene: TRBV6-2/TRBV6-3
CDR3 DNA: TGTGCCAGCAGCAACTGGCTGGGGTCCTCCTACGAGCAGTACTTC
CDR3 protein: CASSNWLGSSYEQYF

J gene: TRBJ2-2
D gene: TRBD2
clone size: NA
V gene: TRBV14
CDR3 DNA: TGTGCCAGCAGCCGTCGGAGATCTCTAGCGGGAGCGGACACCGGGGAGCTGTTTTTT
CDR3 protein: CASSRRRSLAGADTGELFF

J gene: TRBJ1-5
D gene: TRBD1
clone size: NA
V gene: TRBV4-1
CDR3 DNA: TGCGCCAGCAGCCAAGAATTTCGGGACAGAAATCAGCCCCAGCATTTT
CDR3 protein: CASSQEFRDRNQPQHF

J gene: TRBJ2-3
D gene: TRBD2
clone size: NA
V gene: TRBV5-4
CDR3 DNA: TGTGCCAGCAGCCTGGGGAGGGGTAGCGGGAGCACAGATACGCAGTATTTT
CDR3 protein: CASSLGRGSGSTDTQYF

J gene: TRBJ2-1
D gene: NA
clone size: NA
V gene: TRBV5-5
CDR3 DNA: TGTGCCAGCAGCTTGGGGGACTCTTCCTACAATGAGCAGTTCTTC
CDR3 protein: CASSLGDSSYNEQFF

J gene: TRBJ1-4
D gene: NA
clone size: NA
V gene: TRBV9
CDR3 DNA: TGTGCCAGCAGCTCGCGGGGAGGTGAAAAACTGTTTTTT
CDR3 protein: CASSSRGGEKLFF

J gene: TRBJ2-3
D gene: TRBD2
clone size: NA
V gene: TRBV6-5
CDR3 DNA: TGTGCCAGCAGTTACGGAGCGGGAGTTTCAGATACGCAGTATTTT
CDR3 protein: CASSYGAGVSDTQYF

J gene: TRBJ2-3
D gene: NA
clone size: once
V gene: TRBV3-1/TRBV3-2
CDR3 DNA: TGTGCCAGCAGCCCTTCCAGAGATACGCAGTATTTT
CDR3 protein: CASSPSRDTQYF

J gene: TRBJ2-7
D gene: TRBD1
clone size: NA
V gene: TRBV18
CDR3 DNA: TGTGCCAGCTCACCTCCGGGACAGTTGATTTACGAGCAGTACTTC
CDR3 protein: CASSPPGQLIYEQYF

J gene: TRBJ1-5
D gene: NA
clone size: NA
V gene: TRBV5-8
CDR3 DNA: TGTGCCAGCAGCTTTGGGGTAGGCAATCAGCCCCAGCATTTT
CDR3 protein: CASSFGVGNQPQHF

J gene: TRBJ2-1
D gene: NA
clone size: NA
V gene: TRBV6-5
CDR3 DNA: TGTGCCAGCAGTTCTCGGGCAGGGAGCTCCTACAATGAGCAGTTCTTC
CDR3 protein: CASSSRAGSSYNEQFF

J gene: TRBJ2-7
D gene: TRBD1
clone size: few
V gene: TRBV5-5
CDR3 DNA: TGTGCCAGCACCAGAAGGGGACAGGGAGTATACGAGCAGTACTTC
CDR3 protein: CASTRRGQGVYEQYF

J gene: TRBJ2-7
D gene: NA
clone size: few
V gene: TRBV5-4
CDR3 DNA: TGTGCCAGCAGCTTGTCCCCGGCCTACGAGCAGTACTTC
CDR3 protein: CASSLSPAYEQYF

J gene: TRBJ1-5
D gene: NA
clone size: NA
V gene: TRBV10-1
CDR3 DNA: TGCGCCAGCCGGAGGCCCGGGACCGGTCAGCCCCAGCATTTT
CDR3 protein: CASRRPGTGQPQHF

J gene: TRBJ2-5
D gene: TRBD1
clone size: NA
V gene: TRBV19
CDR3 DNA: TGTGCCAGTAGTACCCCGGGACAGGGGGAAAGAGAGACCCAGTACTTC
CDR3 protein: CASSTPGQGERETQYF

J gene: TRBJ2-1
D gene: TRBD2
clone size: NA
V gene: TRBV14
CDR3 DNA: TGTGCCAGCAACCAAGCGGGGAGTGGTAATGAGCAGTTCTTC
CDR3 protein: CASNQAGSGNEQFF

J gene: TRBJ2-5
D gene: NA
clone size: NA
V gene: TRBV5-4
CDR3 DNA: TGTGCCAGCAGCCCCTTCTACACAAAAGAGACCCAGTACTTC
CDR3 protein: CASSPFYTKETQYF

J gene: TRBJ2-3
D gene: NA
clone size: few
V gene: TRBV11-2
CDR3 DNA: TGTGCCAGCAGCTTCCTGGGGAGCACAGATACGCAGTATTTT
CDR3 protein: CASSFLGSTDTQYF

J gene: TRBJ1-4
D gene: NA
clone size: few
V gene: TRBV30
CDR3 DNA: TGTGCCTGGAACAGACAGAATGAAAAACTGTTTTTT
CDR3 protein: CAWNRQNEKLFF

J gene: TRBJ2-7
D gene: NA
clone size: NA
V gene: TRBV30
CDR3 DNA: TGTGCCTGGAGTCTGGGACTTACCTACGAGCAGTACTTC
CDR3 protein: CAWSLGLTYEQYF

J gene: TRBJ2-1
D gene: TRBD2
clone size: once
V gene: TRBV3-1/TRBV3-2
CDR3 DNA: TGTGCCAGCAGCCAAGAGTGGCCAGCGGGGGTCTCCTACAATGAGCAGTTCTTC
CDR3 protein: CASSQEWPAGVSYNEQFF

J gene: TRBJ1-1
D gene: TRBD1
clone size: few
V gene: TRBV7-2
CDR3 DNA: TGTGCCAGCACCTTCCTGCAGGGGGGCACTGAAGCTTTCTTT
CDR3 protein: CASTFLQGGTEAFF

J gene: TRBJ1-1
D gene: NA
clone size: NA
V gene: TRBV18
CDR3 DNA: TGTGCCAGCTCACTGAACACTGAAGCTTTCTTT
CDR3 protein: CASSLNTEAFF

J gene: TRBJ2-7
D gene: TRBD2
clone size: once
V gene: TRBV3-1/TRBV3-2
CDR3 DNA: TGTGCCAGCAGCCAAGGACTAGCGGGAGGCTCCTACGAGCAGTACTTC
CDR3 protein: CASSQGLAGGSYEQYF

J gene: TRBJ2-3
D gene: TRBD2
clone size: NA
V gene: TRBV19
CDR3 DNA: TGTGCCAGTAGTGCTCTAGCGGGCCGTAGCACAGATACGCAGTATTTT
CDR3 protein: CASSALAGRSTDTQYF

J gene: TRBJ2-2
D gene: TRBD2
clone size: NA
V gene: TRBV4-3
CDR3 DNA: TGCGCCAGCAGCCCCAGTGGAGGACTAGCGAAGACCGGGGAGCTGTTTTTT
CDR3 protein: CASSPSGGLAKTGELFF

J gene: TRBJ2-1
D gene: NA
clone size: NA
V gene: TRBV2
CDR3 DNA: TGTGCCAGCAGTGAGGCTTCCTACAATGAGCAGTTCTTC
CDR3 protein: CASSEASYNEQFF

J gene: TRBJ2-3
D gene: TRBD2
clone size: many
V gene: TRBV2
CDR3 DNA: TGTGCCAGCAGAGTGGACGGGAGGATCACAGATACGCAGTATTTT
CDR3 protein: CASRVDGRITDTQYF

J gene: TRBJ1-3
D gene: NA
clone size: once
V gene: TRBV28
CDR3 DNA: TGTGCCAGCAGCCGAACGGCAGGAAACACCATATATTTT
CDR3 protein: CASSRTAGNTIYF

J gene: TRBJ2-1
D gene: TRBD2
clone size: many
V gene: TRBV30
CDR3 DNA: TGTGCCTGGAGTAGCGGGGGGGAGTACAATGAGCAGTTCTTC
CDR3 protein: CAWSSGGEYNEQFF

J gene: TRBJ2-1
D gene: NA
clone size: few
V gene: TRBV28
CDR3 DNA: TGTGCCAGCCCCCCGGAGGATTTTTTGCAGTTCTTC
CDR3 protein: CASPPEDFLQFF

J gene: TRBJ1-1
D gene: NA
clone size: few
V gene: TRBV2
CDR3 DNA: TGTGCCAGCAGTCCTCGGACAACTAACACTGAAGCTTTCTTT
CDR3 protein: CASSPRTTNTEAFF

J gene: TRBJ1-4
D gene: NA
clone size: NA
V gene: TRBV4-3
CDR3 DNA: TGCGCCAGCAGCCCTACTTACGCAACTAATGAAAAACTGTTTTTT
CDR3 protein: CASSPTYATNEKLFF

J gene: TRBJ2-1
D gene: TRBD2
clone size: NA
V gene: TRBV18
CDR3 DNA: TGTGCCAGCTCGCCCCTGGGCGGGAGCAACAATGAGCAGTTCTTC
CDR3 protein: CASSPLGGSNNEQFF

J gene: TRBJ1-1
D gene: NA
clone size: NA
V gene: TRBV7-8
CDR3 DNA: TGTGCCAGCAGACCCACGGGGGGCACTGAAGCTTTCTTT
CDR3 protein: CASRPTGGTEAFF